One and the same sample provided the 9 T cell receptor beta chains below, sequenced in a study of T cell responses to AZD1222 COVID-19 vaccine. Using immunoSEQ multiplex PCR, the repertoire was profiled, and TCRdb retains in-frame clones only, with some absent. The table has some 120,000 clones, 90% seen once. Sequenced here: peripheral blood, sampled on day 0 of AZD1222 vaccination. These receptors came from an adult in good health.

The rearrangement joins TRBV10-1 to TRBJ1-5; maybe TRBD1 (5 bases). This CDR3 is 13 amino acids long. V lost 4 bases, J lost 6 bases, and 10 bases lay in between. Germline assignment: CDR1 WNHNN and CDR2 SYGVQD (reference sequence). The chain's CDR3 is CASSGGIGQPQHF. In DNA, the CDR3 is TGCGCCAGCAGTGGGGGGATTGGTCAGCCCCAGCATTTT.

V and J are TRBV5-4 and TRBJ1-2; D is possibly TRBD1 (5 bases). V shed 5 bases and J shed 5 bases, with 19 bases lying between them. This CDR3 region has 15 residues. CDR1 is SGHNT and CDR2 is YYREEE in the germline V gene (reference sequence). CDR3: CASRPPTGTGYGYTF. The DNA for the CDR3 is TGTGCCAGCAGACCCCCGACCGGGACTGGGTATGGCTACACCTTC.

This clone appeared a single time. This rearrangement joins TRBV4-1 to TRBJ1-2; TRBD1 matches 7 bases. Per germline, CDR1 MGHRA and CDR2 YSYEKL. CDR3 size: 13 residues. V dropped 1 base and J dropped 10; count of bases not matched to a gene: 6. The CDR3 region has the DNA TGCGCCAGCAGCCAAGGGCGGGACAGCGACTACACCTTC. Translated, it gives CASSQGRDSDYTF.

This sequence joins TRBV19 and TRBJ2-2; D remains unclear. The CDR3 is 13 residues long. V lost 7 bases and J 4 bases, leaving 10 bases between the germline ends. Germline V gene sequence: CDR1 LNHDA, CDR2 SQIVND (reference sequence). The CDR3 nucleotides are TGTGCCAGTAAGTTGGTGGTCACCGGGGAGCTGTTTTTT. Translated: CASKLVVTGELFF.

V usage is TRBV6-6 and J usage is TRBJ2-5; TRBD1 might be the D (5 bases). The CDR3 spans 13 residues. Germline V lookup: CDR1 MNHNY, CDR2 SVGAGI (reference sequence). Trimming removed 2 bases from V and 4 bases from J, with 8 bases in between. CDR3 amino acids: CASSYRGGETQYF. CDR3 in DNA: TGTGCCAGCAGTTACAGGGGTGGAGAGACCCAGTACTTC.

The chain links TRBV15 to TRBJ1-1; 7 nucleotides align to TRBD1. V lost 4 bases and J lost 4; bases outside the gene matches: 6. Germline loops: CDR1 LNHNV, CDR2 YYDKDF (reference sequence). CDR3 size: 14 residues. The CDR3 region has the DNA TGTGCCACCAGCATAAACAGGGGCGGCACTGAAGCTTTCTTT. This codes for CATSINRGGTEAFF. Full variable domain (remainder filled in from reference TRBV15 and TRBJ1-1): DAMVIQNPRYQVTQFGKPVTLSCSQTLNHNVMYWYQQKSSQAPKLLFHYYDKDFNNEADTPDNFQSRRPNTSFCFLDIRSPGLGDTAMYLCATSINRGGTEAFFGQGTRLTVV.

This clone has more than one count but fewer than ten. The chain uses TRBV19 and TRBJ2-5; D may be TRBD2 (6 bases). Germline CDR1 is LNHDA and CDR2 is SQIVND (reference sequence). V shed 1 base and J shed 9 bases, with 21 bases lying between them. This CDR3 has 16 residues. In DNA form, the CDR3 reads TGTGCCAGTAGTATAGTCGGAGGGCAGAATCGGGAGCCCCAGTACTTC. It is translated as CASSIVGGQNREPQYF.

This chain uses TRBV29-1 with TRBJ2-2; D gene ambiguous. This CDR3 is 13 amino acids long. The germline gives CDR1 SQVTM, CDR2 ANQGSEA. Trimming took 3 bases from V and 0 from J, leaving 5 bases between them. The CDR3 coding sequence is TGCAGCGTTGATAGGGCGAACACCGGGGAGCTGTTTTTT. Protein product: CSVDRANTGELFF.

This clone was counted a single time. V and J are TRBV19 and TRBJ1-5; TRBD1 agrees at 7 bases. CDR1 and CDR2 (germline): LNHDA, SQIVND (reference sequence). The CDR3 totals 14 residues. Trimming cost V 6 bases and J 6 bases; bases outside gene matches: 8. CDR3 nucleotides: TGTGCCAGTAGCAAAACAGGGGTCCCTCAGCCCCAGCATTTT. Translating it yields CASSKTGVPQPQHF.